This T cell receptor beta chain was retrieved from a study of T-cell memory formation after mild COVID-19. Background on the study: TCR clusters mostly belonged to single donors.

Using constant-segment primers, 5'RACE produced TCR alpha and TCR beta cDNA libraries carrying sample barcodes and UMIs. TCRdb ran MiXCR on the 5' RACE reads and lists one entry per CDR3 protein. Found here are around 220,000 distinct CDR3 sequences, around 17% of them singletons; the top ten hold approximately 3.5%. This clonotype occurred a few times. The germline V gene encodes CDR1 DFQATT and CDR2 SNEGSKA (reference sequence). This CDR3 comprises 13 residues. Trimming shortened V by 7 bases and J by 7 bases, and 20 bases separated the two germline ends. This sequence originates from a young man who had mild COVID-19 (a few samples of this study predate the infection). Cell type and time point are not known. The specimen was PBMCs or a T cell subset sorted from them (not recorded which). The chain is built from TRBV20-1 and TRBJ2-7; D gene uncertain. CDR3 nucleotide sequence: TGCAGTGTTAAAACATCCATCCTGGGGGAGCAGTACTTC. Translating it yields CSVKTSILGEQYF.